This TCR beta chain was retrieved from a study of blood T cell repertoires in COVID-19. Background on the study: Italy, Spain and the United States were the sources of the convalescent and acute COVID-19 samples. PBMCs, B-cell-depleted T cells, or T cells were the source of the cDNA or gDNA that made up the material.

In the original workflow: Estimation of nucleated cell counts relied on the amplification of reference gene primers. TCRdb's copy holds only in-frame clones and misses some; the assay was immunoSEQ multiplex PCR. V and J calls plus clone size are reproduced from that table; the DNA served to infer D and trimming. Here the sample spans about 160,000 clones, around 81% being singletons. Germline V gives CDR1 LNHNV, CDR2 YYDKDF (reference sequence). The J segment lost 3 bases and the V segment lost 0 bases, leaving 1 base of the junction unmatched. There are 15 residues in the CDR3. The source material was peripheral blood. The chain is built from TRBV15 and TRBJ2-3, with 9 bases identical to TRBD1. This sequence originates from a man in his 60s with active or convalescent COVID-19. CDR3 protein: CATSREGTGTDTQYF. CDR3 nucleotide sequence: TGTGCCACCAGCAGAGAGGGGACAGGGACAGATACGCAGTATTTT.